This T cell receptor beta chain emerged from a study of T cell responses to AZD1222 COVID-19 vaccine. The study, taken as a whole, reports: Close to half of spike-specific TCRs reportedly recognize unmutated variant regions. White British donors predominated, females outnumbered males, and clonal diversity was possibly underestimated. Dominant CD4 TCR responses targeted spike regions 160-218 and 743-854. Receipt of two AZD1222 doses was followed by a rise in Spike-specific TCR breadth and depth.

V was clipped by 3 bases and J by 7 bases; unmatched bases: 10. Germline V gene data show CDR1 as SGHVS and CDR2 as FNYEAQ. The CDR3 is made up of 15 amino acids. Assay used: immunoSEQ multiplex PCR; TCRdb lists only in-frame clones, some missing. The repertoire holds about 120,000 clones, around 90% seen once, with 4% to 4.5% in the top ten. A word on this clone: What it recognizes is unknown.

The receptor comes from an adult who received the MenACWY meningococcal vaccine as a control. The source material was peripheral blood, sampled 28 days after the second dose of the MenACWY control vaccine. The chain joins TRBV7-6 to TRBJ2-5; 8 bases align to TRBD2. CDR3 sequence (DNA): TGTGCCAGCAGCTTGGTACGGGGGGGCGGCGGGACCCAGTACTTC. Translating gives CASSLVRGGGGTQYF. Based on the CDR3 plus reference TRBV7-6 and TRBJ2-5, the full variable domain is GAGVSQSPRYKVTKRGQDVALRCDPISGHVSLYWYRQALGQGPEFLTYFNYEAQQDKSGLPNDRFSAERPEGSISTLTIQRTEQRDSAMYRCASSLVRGGGGTQYFGPGTRLLVL.